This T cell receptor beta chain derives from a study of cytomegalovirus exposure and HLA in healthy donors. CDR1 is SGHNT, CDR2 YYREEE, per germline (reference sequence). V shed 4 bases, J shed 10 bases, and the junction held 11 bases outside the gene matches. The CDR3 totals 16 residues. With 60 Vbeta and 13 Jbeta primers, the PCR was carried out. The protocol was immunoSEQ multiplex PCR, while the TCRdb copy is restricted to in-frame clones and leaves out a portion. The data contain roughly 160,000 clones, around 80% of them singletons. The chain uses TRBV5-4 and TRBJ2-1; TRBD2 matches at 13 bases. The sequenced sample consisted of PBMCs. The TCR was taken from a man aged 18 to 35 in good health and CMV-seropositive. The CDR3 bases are TGTGCCAGCAGCGCAACACTAGCGGGAGGGCTCGACGAGCAGTTCTTC. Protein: CASSATLAGGLDEQFF.